This TCR beta chain originates from a study of cytomegalovirus exposure and HLA in healthy donors. This clone appeared a single time. With 60 Vbeta and 13 Jbeta primers, the PCR was carried out. The protocol was immunoSEQ multiplex PCR, while the TCRdb copy is restricted to in-frame clones and leaves out a portion. The sample carries about 95,000 clones, around four fifths recorded once. This CDR3 has 16 amino acids. The germline gives CDR1 LNHDA, CDR2 SQIVND (reference sequence). V was pared by 4 bases and J by 1 base, with 3 bases of the junction left unmatched. This chain links TRBV19 with TRBJ2-1, with 11 nucleotides matching TRBD2. The clonotype originates from a woman in her forties in good health and CMV-seropositive. Sequencing was carried out using PBMCs. CDR3 protein: CASSRGTSGSYNEQFF. CDR3 in DNA: TGTGCCAGTAGTAGAGGGACTAGCGGATCCTACAATGAGCAGTTCTTC.